This TCR beta chain originates from a study of shared clonotypes between healthy human individuals. Clones were read by immunoSEQ multiplex PCR, and TCRdb kept only the in-frame ones, dropping some. This table holds some 2.3 million clones, more than 80% found once. All donors were healthy HIV-negative adults lacking recent acute infections or vaccinations. The CDR3 runs to 14 residues. V lost 0 bases and J lost 5, with 12 bases in between. Germline V CDR1 and CDR2: SGDLS, YYNGEE. The chain joins TRBV9 to TRBJ2-7, with a weak D call TRBD1 (6 bases). Material for sequencing was naive CD4+ T cells from PBMCs. The sample's subset: CD45RA+ positively selected. The source is a man between 18 and 35 years old in good health. Some clones in this sample may be carry-over from other donors' samples. The CDR3, as DNA: TGTGCCAGCAGCGTAGTAACATCAGGGGACGAGCAGTACTTC. Its translation is CASSVVTSGDEQYF.